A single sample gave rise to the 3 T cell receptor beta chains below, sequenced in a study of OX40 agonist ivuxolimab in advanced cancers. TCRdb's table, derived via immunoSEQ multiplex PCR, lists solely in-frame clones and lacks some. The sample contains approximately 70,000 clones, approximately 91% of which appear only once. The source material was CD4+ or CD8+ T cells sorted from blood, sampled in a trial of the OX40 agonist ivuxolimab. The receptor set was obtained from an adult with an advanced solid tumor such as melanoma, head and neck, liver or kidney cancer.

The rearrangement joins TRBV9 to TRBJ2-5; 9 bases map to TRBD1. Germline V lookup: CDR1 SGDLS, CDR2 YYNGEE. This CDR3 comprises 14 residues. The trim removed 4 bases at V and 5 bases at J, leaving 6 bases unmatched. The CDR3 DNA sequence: TGTGCCAGCAGCAGTCGGACAGGGGCCGAGACCCAGTACTTC. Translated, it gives CASSSRTGAETQYF.

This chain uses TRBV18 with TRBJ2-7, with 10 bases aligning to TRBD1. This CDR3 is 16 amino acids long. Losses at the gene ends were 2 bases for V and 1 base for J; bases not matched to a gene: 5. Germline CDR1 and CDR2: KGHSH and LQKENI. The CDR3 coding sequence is TGTGCCAGCTCACCAAGGGGACAGGGGTTATCCTACGAGCAGTACTTC. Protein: CASSPRGQGLSYEQYF.

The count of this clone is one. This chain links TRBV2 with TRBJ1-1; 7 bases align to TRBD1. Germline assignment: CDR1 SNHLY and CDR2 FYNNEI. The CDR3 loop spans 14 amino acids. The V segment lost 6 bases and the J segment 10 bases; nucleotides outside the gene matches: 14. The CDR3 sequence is CASRGGTTGATAFF. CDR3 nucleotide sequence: TGTGCCAGCAGGGGAGGGACCACAGGGGCCACAGCTTTCTTT.